This T cell receptor (beta chain) was identified in a study of spatial heterogeneity in lung cancer. Each TCR cDNA molecule bore a unique molecular identifier. TCRdb processed the 5' RACE reads anew with MiXCR; each CDR3 protein has one entry. The sample lists tens of thousands of distinct CDR3 sequences; roughly 15% were seen once. The time point was: sample taken at primary tumor resection. Unsorted whole RNA from tumor, nontumor lung or frozen PBMC underwent sequencing. In this sample, this clonotype turned up many times. CDR1 DFQATT and CDR2 SNEGSKA come from the germline V gene (reference sequence). The V gene lost 7 bases and the J gene lost 3 bases, with 14 bases spanning the gap. CDR3 size: 13 residues.

The sequences come from PBMCs, collected at surgery. J is TRBJ2-3 and V is TRBV20-1; tentatively, D is TRBD1 or TRBD2 (5 bases each). This TCR was sampled from a male donor with early-stage non-small cell lung cancer. CDR3 bases: TGCAGTGTCCCCAAGGGACCAACAGATACGCAGTATTTT. It is translated as CSVPKGPTDTQYF.